This note documents a single T cell receptor (beta chain) sequence. The antigen remains undetermined. Germline is not matched at one junction end, which may reflect a read error. This sample is drawn from a study of a mutant IDH1 vaccine in newly diagnosed glioma. Study-level background: Investigators started vaccination 4-6 weeks after radiotherapy alone, or with temozolomide cycles. Treatment recipients were roughly 62% male and around 38% female, and their mean age was approximately 43 years. The earlier regimen, radiotherapy, temozolomide, or both, was most often both.

Sequenced by immunoSEQ multiplex PCR; TCRdb stores in-frame clones only, minus some. This table holds tens of thousands of clones, over 70% found once. Study-wide results and caveats: Immune responses induced by vaccination arose in 93.3% of the patients.

This CDR3 spans 16 amino acids. The germline gives CDR1 WNHNN, CDR2 SYGVQD (reference sequence). The sample's time point: week 5, during vaccination. Each dose of the vaccine consisted of 300 ug of mutant IDH1 20-mer peptide, with topical imiquimod. The chain uses TRBV10-1 and TRBJ2-1, with 13 bases lining up with TRBD2. The TCR was taken from a man aged 30-40 years with glioma. Here the sequenced sample was PBMCs, taken from a glioma patient whose treatment included an IDH1 peptide vaccine. The CDR3 is CASTGLAGVSCNEQFF. CDR3 DNA sequence: TGCGCCAGCACCGGACTAGCGGGGGTCTCCTGCAATGAGCAGTTCTTC.